Sequencing of this TCR beta chain was carried out in a study of a mutant IDH1 vaccine in newly diagnosed glioma. For the study at large: Patients began vaccination 4-6 weeks after radiotherapy alone, or with temozolomide cycles.

Sequenced by immunoSEQ multiplex PCR; TCRdb stores in-frame clones only, minus some. The table shows tens of thousands of clones, with approximately 90% occurring only once. The time point denotes: week 35, safety follow-up. What each vaccine dose contained was 300 ug of mutant IDH1 20-mer peptide, accompanied by topical imiquimod. Points on this clone: Its antigen remains unknown.

This receptor was taken from a man in his forties or fifties with glioma. This sample comprised PBMCs, obtained from a glioma patient whose treatment included an IDH1 peptide vaccine.

CDR3 nucleotide sequence: TGTGCCAGCAGCTTGGCCGGGACTATCTCCTACAATGAGCAGTTCTTC. It yields the protein CASSLAGTISYNEQFF. This chain links TRBV5-4 with TRBJ2-1; the match to TRBD2 covers 7 bases. The CDR3 consists of 16 residues. V was clipped by 0 bases and J by 0 bases; unmatched bases: 3. Germline lookup yields CDR1 SGHNT and CDR2 YYREEE (reference sequence).